The present T cell receptor (beta chain) was sequenced within a study of T cell responses to AZD1222 COVID-19 vaccine (dated by TCRdb to the early 2020s). Broadly, across the study: AZD1222 recipients given second doses at about 4 weeks or at about 12 weeks were pooled, since spike-specific TCR depth and breadth were not found to differ between the two schedules. A total of just over 230 trial participants underwent TCR sequencing, of whom about 210 received two doses of AZD1222 and approximately 25 received two doses of the MenACWY control vaccine. Trial participants were enrolled into age subgroups of 18-55, 56-69 and 70-plus years, which contained about 150, 27 and 61 TCR-sequenced participants, respectively.

The table lists this clone with a count of one. Its antigen remains undetermined. Within one base of it there is no much larger clone, and no base qualities were kept. The CDR3 regions of human TCRbeta chains were subjected to immunosequencing. The authors processed their data as follows. TCRs in the repertoires were matched against a reference library of SARS-CoV-2-specific TCRs that had been generated with the MIRA antigen-specificity platform. Breadth was defined as the fraction of unique TCRs that were SARS-CoV-2-associated, and depth was defined as the fraction of total T cells that were SARS-CoV-2-associated. Using the MIRA data, each spike-specific TCR was assigned both to the spike region to which the TCR was reactive and to a CD4 or CD8 class. Log10-transformed breadth and depth values were compared by one-way ANOVA with Sidak's multiple comparisons tests. Not all clones reach the TCRdb copy of this immuneACCESS table, which keeps in-frame sequences only. Checked studies attribute under half of the gap to unresolved V genes and leave the rest unexplained. Clone size and the V and J calls come from that table; the DNA yielded D and trimming. The sample table contains about 140,000 clones; only one count was recorded for over 85% of them. Of the sample, 1.5% to 2% falls within the top ten clones.

Study-level results and caveats: The whole spike protein was spanned by vaccine-associated CD4 TCRs, and dominant responses were seen in regions 160-218 and 743-854. Participants were mostly white British and included more females than males, and it was suggested by the authors that clonal diversity may have been underestimated. Reportedly, close to half of the unique spike-specific TCRs recognized epitopes lying outside the regions that are mutated in the B.1.351 and B.1.1.7 variants. Because no day 14 peak-response samples were available, the repertoires could be characterized only after the peak T cell response. Only five or six AZD1222 recipients were SARS-CoV-2 seropositive at baseline, limiting conclusions about previously exposed vaccinees. Spike-specific TCR breadth and depth rose significantly after two AZD1222 doses compared with day 0 and with MenACWY recipients. In the small 56-69-year group, the increase in depth fell short of significance, most likely because of low power.

The sample's time point, from its label and the paper: baseline before first vaccination. Samples from vaccinated people were obtained from the UK trials COV001 and COV002, which included a single-blind randomized controlled phase 2/3 trial of AZD1222 (ChAdOx1 nCoV-19) in healthy adults. Trial participant PBMC samples were collected at day 0 and day 28 after the second dose for TCRbeta chain sequencing. The TCR originated in an adult in good health. The starting material was peripheral blood, obtained on day 0 of AZD1222 vaccination.

The DNA is TGTGCCAGCTCACCAGGGGCGGACACTAACTATGGCTACACCTTC. It encodes CASSPGADTNYGYTF. This chain is built from TRBV18 and TRBJ1-2; the D segment could be TRBD1, given 5 matching bases. CDR1 and CDR2, per the germline V gene, are KGHSH and LQKENI. V is cut by 2 bases and J by 0 bases, and the space between the germline ends is 10 bases. The CDR3 goes from the cysteine to the phenylalanine over 15 residues. Just the 45-base CDR3 DNA is kept, in frame starting at base 1.